Here is one T cell receptor beta chain with its context. This clonotype was recorded at least ten times. Its antigen has not been determined. No base quality information exists; no much larger clone differs at one position. A patient counted as having stable Graves' hyperthyroidism if no progression to ophthalmopathy occurred over 18 months of follow-up. Hyperthyroidism patients were aged 18 to 65 years and newly diagnosed, with disease duration of less than 2 months. Any patient with an uncontrolled infection, another autoimmune disease, pregnancy or lactation was excluded. Diagnoses were based on clinical symptoms, serum thyroxine and TRAb, thyroid ultrasound and orbital computed tomography. PBMCs were isolated from more than 9 ml of fresh peripheral blood by Ficoll-Paque density gradient centrifugation. Trizol reagent was used to extract total RNA, and RNA quality was then checked on an Agilent 2100 Bioanalyzer.

This entry is derived from a study of T cells in Graves' hyperthyroidism and ophthalmopathy (dated 2019 in TCRdb). Concerning the study at large: Peripheral blood samples were taken at the time of initial diagnosis, prior to any treatment. The paper describes TCR Vbeta CDR3 sequencing of 120 to 150 peripheral blood samples, made up of fewer than 50 ophthalmopathy patients, roughly 75 hyperthyroidism patients and some 17 progressor patients. In more than 5 Graves' hyperthyroidism patients, the study also compared T-cell repertoires from thyroid tissue with T-cell repertoires from blood. The roughly 99 discovery patients were divided at random into training and test sets in a 7:3 ratio. Following sampling, methimazole starting at 30 mg daily was given to hyperthyroidism patients, and high-dose intravenous methylprednisolone was given to ophthalmopathy patients. Prospective prediction of ophthalmopathy was tested in an independent validation cohort consisting of fewer than 20 hyperthyroidism patients and some 16 patients who later progressed to ophthalmopathy. A discovery cohort of around 98 patients, 43 with Graves' ophthalmopathy and 55 to 60 with stable Graves' hyperthyroidism, was used to find distinguishing TCR V-J signatures.

Amplification of TCR beta CDR3 regions was carried out from RNA transcripts. The TCR CDR3 was subjected to a first round of RT-PCR using the HTBI primer set and the Qiagen OneStep RT-PCR kit. A second multiplex PCR round built the libraries, followed by size selection and purification. Libraries were sequenced paired-end with 100 bp reads on an Illumina HiSeq2000. In the source study's methods: SOAPnuke was used to process the raw data, throwing out any read that contained adapters or uncalled bases, had a mean Phred below 15, or lacked an exact constant-primer or identifier match. COPE v1.2.5 was used to merge the high-quality paired reads, and each unique nucleotide sequence was defined as a clonotype. MiTCR v1.1 was used to align the clonotypes against IMGT TRBV, TRBD and TRBJ reference segments. Only V-J combinations with frequency above 0.0001, covering about 99% of repertoires, were analysed. A TCS score was defined as the ratio between F50 (clonal expansion) and ExV (chaos), using BLOSUM62-based TCRdist between CDR3 peptides within each V-J. Welch's t-statistics and random forest reduced around 550 V-J features to some 14, which were used in a naive Bayes classifier (R e1071). TCRdb redid the processing of the public reads, applying fastp at Q25 and MiXCR, and retained in-frame beta chains. CDR3 protein sequences are deduplicated, and each keeps its most common genes and DNA. TCRdb, not the original authors, processed these V and J calls. This sample gives roughly 750,000 distinct CDR3 sequences in total; 15% to 20% of them show up just once. Roughly 8% of the sample is held by the ten biggest clonotypes.

General study outcomes and caveats: During validation, the model predicted progression to ophthalmopathy a median of roughly 7.1 months ahead of onset, with just under 71% sensitivity and 72.22% specificity. Ophthalmopathy was separated from stable hyperthyroidism by a 13 V-J signature model, with about 88% sensitivity and roughly 84% specificity obtained in cross-validation and 80%/75% obtained in testing. Most expanded thyroid clonotypes (frequency above 0.001) were also detected in blood, suggesting blood repertoires may reflect thyroid immune responses. No statistical method was used to fix the sample size in advance, and group allocation was not hidden from the investigators.

The receptor was isolated from a man younger than 30 with Graves' hyperthyroidism. Sample: blood.

The sequence in DNA is TGTGCCAGCAGTGAAACGCAGGTCCTACCAGATACGCAGTATTTT. Translated, it gives CASSETQVLPDTQYF. The V and J segments used are TRBV2 and TRBJ2-3; the D gene is unclear. The V and J ends are trimmed by 2 bases and 4 bases, leaving 13 bases between them. The germline V gene provides CDR1 SNHLY and CDR2 FYNNEI. The CDR3 runs 15 residues from the cysteine to the phenylalanine. This entry keeps only the CDR3 DNA: 45 bases, framed from base 1.